This T cell receptor beta chain comes out of a study of blood T cell repertoires in COVID-19. Turning to the study itself: Material from acute and convalescent COVID-19 was sourced from the United States, Italy and Spain. Sources were T cells, B-cell-depleted T cells, or PBMCs; the material itself was cDNA or gDNA.

In the authors' methods: Quantification of nucleated cells was approximated via reference gene primer amplification. This table comes from immunoSEQ multiplex PCR, and its TCRdb copy is limited to in-frame clones, with some not included. V and J calls and clone size follow that table, whereas D and trimming were derived from the DNA. The sample lists about 240,000 clones, around 90% occurring once. This clone was recorded only once. V lost 1 base to trimming and J lost 5 bases; unmatched junction nucleotides: 9. The CDR3 has 16 residues. Germline V gives CDR1 SEHNR, CDR2 FQNEAQ (reference sequence). The sequence was obtained from a woman younger than 45 with acute or convalescent COVID-19. The specimen sequenced was peripheral blood. The J gene is TRBJ2-5, the V gene TRBV7-9; TRBD1 agrees at 8 bases. CDR3 in DNA: TGTGCCAGCAGCTTAGTTTCAGGGGGCGCTCGGGAGACCCAGTACTTC. Its protein product is CASSLVSGGARETQYF.